This T cell receptor (beta chain) derives from a study of T cells after yellow fever vaccination. The study, taken as a whole, reports: Researchers noted that a small share of clonotypes showed up in both CD4 and CD8 compartments. Most clones from primary vaccination resurfaced after the booster (approximately 97% CD4, about 91% CD8). The study found a weaker secondary response that peaked faster, day 5 versus 15.

In TCRdb, the 5' RACE reads were re-called with MiXCR into one record per CDR3 protein. The sample lists 550,000 to 750,000 distinct CDR3 sequences, about 14% seen once, with about an eighth in the top ten. This clonotype was counted many times. Its antigen is unknown. With 6 bases removed from V and 0 bases from J, the gap between germline ends came to 3 bases. There are 12 residues in the CDR3. This chain joins TRBV12-3 or TRBV12-4 and TRBJ2-1; no clear D gene. This clonotype was obtained from a man aged 30 to 45 who received the YFV17D yellow fever vaccine. The sample was PBMCs, taken on the day of the yellow fever booster vaccination. The CDR3 nucleotides are TGTGCCAGCAGGGCCTCCTACAATGAGCAGTTCTTC. This codes for CASRASYNEQFF.